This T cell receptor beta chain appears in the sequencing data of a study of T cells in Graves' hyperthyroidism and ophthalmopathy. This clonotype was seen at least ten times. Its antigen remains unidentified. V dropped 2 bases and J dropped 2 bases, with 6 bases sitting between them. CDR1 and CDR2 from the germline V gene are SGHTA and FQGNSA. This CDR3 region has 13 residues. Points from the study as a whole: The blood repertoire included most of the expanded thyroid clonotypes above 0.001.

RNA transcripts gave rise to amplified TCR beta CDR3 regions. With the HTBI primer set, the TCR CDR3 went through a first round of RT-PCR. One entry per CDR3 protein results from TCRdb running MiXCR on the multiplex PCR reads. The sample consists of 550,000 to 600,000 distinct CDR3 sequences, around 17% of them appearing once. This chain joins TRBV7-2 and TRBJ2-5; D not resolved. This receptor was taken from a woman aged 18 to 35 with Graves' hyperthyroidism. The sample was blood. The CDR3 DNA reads TGTGCCAGCAGCTTATGGGGTCAAGAGACCCAGTACTTC. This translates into CASSLWGQETQYF.